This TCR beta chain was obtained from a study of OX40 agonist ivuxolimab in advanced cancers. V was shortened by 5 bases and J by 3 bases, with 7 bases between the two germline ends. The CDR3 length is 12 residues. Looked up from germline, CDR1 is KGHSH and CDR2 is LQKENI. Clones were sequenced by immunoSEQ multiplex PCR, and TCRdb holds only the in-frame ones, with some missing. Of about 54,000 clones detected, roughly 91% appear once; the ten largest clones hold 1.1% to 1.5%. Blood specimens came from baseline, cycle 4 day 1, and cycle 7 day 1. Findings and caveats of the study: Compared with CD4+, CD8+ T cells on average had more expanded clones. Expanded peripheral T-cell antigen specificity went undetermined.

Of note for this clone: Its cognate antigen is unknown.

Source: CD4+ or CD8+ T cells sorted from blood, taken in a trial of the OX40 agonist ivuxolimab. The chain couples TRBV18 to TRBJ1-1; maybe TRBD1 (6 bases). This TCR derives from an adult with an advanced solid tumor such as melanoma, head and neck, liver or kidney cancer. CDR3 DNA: TGTGCCAGCTCATCAGGGGACACTGAAGCTTTCTTT. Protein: CASSSGDTEAFF.